Below are 29 T cell receptor beta chains sequenced from a single sample in a study of metastatic and nonmetastatic thyroid tumors. No treatment had been given to any patient before thyroid surgery. TCRdb reprocessed the PCR reads using MiXCR. The sample holds 20,000 or so clones; roughly 20% are singletons and the top ten take approximately 8.1%. What was sequenced was adjacent normal tissue. These receptor sequences come from a female donor with papillary thyroid cancer or a benign thyroid nodule (not recorded which). Some clones in this sample may be carry-over from other donors' samples.

This clone was picked up many times. The rearrangement uses TRBV4-3 and TRBJ2-1, with D possibly matching TRBD2 (6 bases). The V end was cut by 3 bases, the J end by 9 bases, with 9 bases between. CDR1 and CDR2 from the germline V gene are LGHNA and YSLEER. The CDR3 is made up of 12 amino acids. The CDR3 loop is CASSHPGGEQFF. As DNA, the CDR3 is TGCGCCAGCAGCCACCCCGGGGGTGAGCAGTTCTTC.

The chain uses TRBV6-5 and TRBJ1-2; D may be TRBD1 (6 bases). This CDR3 has 15 residues. The germline CDR1 and CDR2 sequences are MNHEY and SVGAGI. Trimming stripped 0 bases from V and 3 bases from J, with 11 bases between. CDR3 loop: CASSYSTGFYYGYTF. The CDR3 DNA follows: TGTGCCAGCAGTTACTCCACAGGGTTTTACTATGGCTACACCTTC.

The J gene is TRBJ1-1, the V gene TRBV16; D remains unclear. This CDR3 comprises 14 residues. Germline V gene data show CDR1 as KGHSY and CDR2 as FQNENV. V lost 4 bases and J 8 bases, leaving 17 bases between the germline ends. CDR3 DNA sequence: TGTGCCAGCAGCCCGACACCCCGTGGCAGCGAAGCTTTCTTT. Amino acid sequence: CASSPTPRGSEAFF.

By sample share, this clone is medium-sized (0.01 to 0.1%). The rearrangement links TRBV2 to TRBJ2-1; unclear D gene. Germline CDR1 is SNHLY and CDR2 is FYNNEI. Trimming stripped 4 bases from V and 6 bases from J, with 10 bases between. CDR3 size: 13 residues. CDR3: CASSVFRSNEQFF. For the CDR3, the DNA is TGTGCCAGCAGTGTCTTTAGGAGCAATGAGCAGTTCTTC. The complete variable domain, with remaining parts taken from reference TRBV2 and TRBJ2-1, reads EPEVTQTPSHQVTQMGQEVILRCVPISNHLYFYWYRQILGQKVEFLVSFYNNEISEKSEIFDDQFSVERPDGSNFTLKIRSTKLEDSAMYFCASSVFRSNEQFFGPGTRLTVL.

This clone appeared a few times. The chain recombines TRBV6-1 with TRBJ2-7, with TRBD1 as a possible D gene (5 bases). This CDR3 has 15 amino acids. Germline CDR1 reads MNHNS; CDR2 reads SASEGT. Trimming took 4 bases from V and 7 from J, leaving 20 bases between them. The CDR3 bases are TGTGCCAGCAGTGTTAGGGGAAACAACCCCGGGGAGCAGTACTTC. Amino acid sequence: CASSVRGNNPGEQYF.

The chain carries TRBV27 and TRBJ2-7; no clear D gene. Germline V lookup: CDR1 MNHEY, CDR2 SMNVEV (reference sequence). Trimming stripped 5 bases from V and 5 bases from J, with 13 bases between. This CDR3 has 13 amino acids. CDR3 nucleotide sequence: TGTGCCAGCAGTCCAACGGAGATCAACGAGCAGTACTTC. This gives the protein CASSPTEINEQYF.

This clone was counted only a few times. CDR3 in DNA: TGTGCCAGCAGTGGTAGCGGGAGTGGAGAGACCCAGTACTTC. Encoded protein: CASSGSGSGETQYF. J is TRBJ2-5 and V is TRBV2, with TRBD2 matching over 9 bases. With V trimmed by 4 bases and J by 4 bases, 4 bases remained unmatched. The CDR3 consists of 14 residues. The V gene's germline CDR1 is SNHLY and CDR2 FYNNEI.

This clone is medium-sized in the sample. The chain joins TRBV28 to TRBJ2-2; tentatively, D is TRBD1 or TRBD2 (6 bases each). Trimming took 6 bases from V and 0 from J, leaving 14 bases between them. The length of the CDR3 is 16 residues. From germline, CDR1 is MDHEN and CDR2 SYDVKM. The CDR3 DNA reads TGTGCCAGCAGGCGGGGAAGGGGGGCGAACACCGGGGAGCTGTTTTTT. It specifies CASRRGRGANTGELFF.

This chain uses TRBV15 with TRBJ2-7, with 9 bases lining up with TRBD1. The CDR3 spans 15 residues. CDR1 and CDR2 from the germline V gene are LNHNV and YYDKDF (reference sequence). V dropped 1 base and J dropped 2; count of bases not matched to a gene: 3. The CDR3 coding sequence is TGTGCCACCAGCAGAGGAGGGACAGGGACCTACGAGCAGTACTTC. It encodes CATSRGGTGTYEQYF.

This clone was seen many times. The chain combines TRBV12-3 or TRBV12-4 with TRBJ2-3; 9 bases align to TRBD2. There are 14 residues in the CDR3. The V gene end was trimmed by 7 bases and the J gene end by 6 bases; junction bases not matched to a gene: 8. The CDR3 DNA follows: TGTGCCAGCAAAGATAGCGGGAGTGGGGATACGCAGTATTTT. Amino acids: CASKDSGSGDTQYF.

This clone was counted only a few times. CDR3 nucleotide sequence: TGTGCCAGCAGCGGACAGGGGCTCGGGAGCAATCAGCCCCAGCATTTT. It translates to CASSGQGLGSNQPQHF. The chain recombines TRBV2 with TRBJ1-5; 9 positions agree with TRBD1. This CDR3 is 16 amino acids long. V gave up 6 bases and J gave up 1 base; unmatched junction bases: 7. Per the germline V gene, CDR1 is SNHLY and CDR2 is FYNNEI.

V and J are TRBV6-1 and TRBJ1-5; D ambiguous. V was clipped by 4 bases and J by 1 base, with 5 bases between them. This CDR3 is 13 amino acids long. Per germline, CDR1 MNHNS and CDR2 SASEGT. The CDR3 sequence is CASSVASNQPQHF. The CDR3 DNA reads TGTGCCAGCAGTGTAGCGAGCAATCAGCCCCAGCATTTT.

The chain recombines TRBV11-3 with TRBJ2-1, with D possibly TRBD2 on 7 matching bases. The CDR3 is made up of 13 amino acids. Trimming removed 5 bases from V and 9 bases from J, with 14 bases in between. Germline V gene sequence: CDR1 SGHNT, CDR2 YENEEA. The CDR3, as DNA: TGTGCCAGCAGCCCCCGGGGGGCTGGTGAGCAGTTCTTC. It yields the protein CASSPRGAGEQFF.

This clone came up many times. This chain links TRBV20-1 with TRBJ2-5; D not resolved. The CDR3 runs to 13 residues. Germline assignment: CDR1 DFQATT and CDR2 SNEGSKA (reference sequence). The germline V and J ends were trimmed by 0 bases and 5 bases, with 10 bases remaining between them. The CDR3 spells CSARDLMVETQYF. CDR3 DNA sequence: TGCAGTGCTAGAGATTTAATGGTGGAGACCCAGTACTTC.

A few counts support this clone. The chain couples TRBV6-1 to TRBJ2-1, with 10 nucleotides matching TRBD2. In germline, CDR1 is MNHNS, CDR2 SASEGT. There are 16 residues in the CDR3. The trim removed 6 bases at V and 3 bases at J, leaving 8 bases unmatched. This CDR3 is CASRIFASGSYNEQFF. The CDR3 DNA sequence: TGTGCCAGCAGGATATTTGCTAGCGGGAGCTACAATGAGCAGTTCTTC.

This clone showed up just a few times. The V gene is TRBV6-6, the J gene TRBJ1-5; 7 bases map to TRBD1. This CDR3 spans 15 amino acids. Germline values: CDR1 MNHNY, CDR2 SVGAGI (reference sequence). With V trimmed by 0 bases and J by 6 bases, 5 bases remained unmatched. Written as DNA, the CDR3 is TGTGCCAGCAGTTACTCGGCAGGGGGTGGTCAGCCCCAGCATTTT. This translates into CASSYSAGGGQPQHF.

In its sample, this clone ranks as medium-sized (0.01 to 0.1%). The V and J genes are TRBV5-1 and TRBJ1-2; 9 nucleotides align to TRBD1. CDR3 length equals 14 residues. V was pared by 4 bases and J by 7 bases, with 8 bases of the junction left unmatched. Germline CDR1 is SGHRS and CDR2 is YFSETQ. For the CDR3, the DNA is TGCGCCAGCAGCCCCGGGGGACAGGGTAGTGGCTACACCTTC. It encodes CASSPGGQGSGYTF.

This sequence joins TRBV28 and TRBJ2-7; tentative D call: TRBD1 (6 bases). The CDR3 spans 14 residues. Deletions cut 9 bases from V and 4 bases from J, with 19 bases between. Looked up from germline, CDR1 is MDHEN and CDR2 is SYDVKM. The CDR3 protein is CASQGTPWGYEQYF. CDR3 DNA: TGTGCCAGTCAGGGGACACCTTGGGGGTACGAGCAGTACTTC. Drawing the rest from reference TRBV28 and TRBJ2-7, the complete variable domain is DVKVTQSSRYLVKRTGEKVFLECVQDMDHENMFWYRQDPGLGLRLIYFSYDVKMKEKGDIPEGYSVSREKKERFSLILESASTNQTSMYLCASQGTPWGYEQYFGPGTRLTVT.

V and J are TRBV6-1 and TRBJ2-7; the match to TRBD2 covers 10 bases. J lost 0 bases, V lost 6 bases, and 2 bases had no gene match. CDR1 and CDR2 from the germline V gene are MNHNS and SASEGT. This CDR3 region has 14 residues. This CDR3 is CASRRTSGSYEQYV. The CDR3 region has the DNA TGTGCCAGCAGGCGGACTAGCGGCTCCTACGAGCAGTACGTC.

Remarks on this clone: A read error may be the cause here, since a much bigger clone is one base away. The rearrangement joins TRBV20-1 to TRBJ1-1; D might be TRBD1 (5 bases). Germline V gene sequence: CDR1 DFQATT, CDR2 SNEGSKA (reference sequence). Deletions cut 3 bases from V and 6 bases from J, with 14 bases between. The CDR3 is 13 residues long. The CDR3 sequence is CSASGAAGAEAFF. The DNA for the CDR3 is TGCAGTGCTAGCGGGGCCGCGGGTGCTGAAGCTTTCTTT.

The chain combines TRBV12-3 or TRBV12-4 with TRBJ2-3, with TRBD2 as a possible D gene (6 bases). The CDR3 is 15 residues long. Trimming pared 6 bases from V and 6 bases from J, leaving 19 bases between. CDR3: CASSLGGPGVDTQYF. DNA of the CDR3: TGTGCCAGCAGCCTGGGGGGTCCCGGGGTTGATACGCAGTATTTT.

By share, this clone counts as medium-sized (0.01 to 0.1%). In DNA, the CDR3 is TGTGCCAGCTCCCGCAGGGAGGATCAGCCCCAGCATTTT. Translated: CASSRREDQPQHF. The V gene is TRBV6-1, the J gene TRBJ1-5; D is perhaps TRBD1 (5 bases). The V gene's germline CDR1 is MNHNS and CDR2 SASEGT. Trimming pared 8 bases from V and 5 bases from J, leaving 13 bases between. The CDR3 loop spans 13 amino acids.

This clone has more than one count but fewer than ten. The V and J genes are TRBV12-3 or TRBV12-4 and TRBJ2-7, with D uncertain. Trimming removed 7 bases from V and 4 bases from J, with 11 bases in between. There are 12 residues in the CDR3. The CDR3 nucleotides are TGTGCCAGCATCCTAGGCTTTTACGAGCAGTACTTC. It specifies CASILGFYEQYF.

In this sample, this clone is medium-sized. V gene TRBV6-1 combines with J gene TRBJ1-1; D might be TRBD1 (5 bases). With 6 bases removed from V and 5 bases from J, the gap between germline ends came to 16 bases. This CDR3 is 14 amino acids long. The germline CDR1 and CDR2 sequences are MNHNS and SASEGT. CDR3: CASRAPLGGTEAFF. The CDR3 nucleotides read TGTGCCAGCAGAGCCCCTCTCGGGGGGACTGAAGCTTTCTTT.

This clone is categorized as large. V and J are TRBV28 and TRBJ2-7; no clear D. Trimming removed 2 bases from V and 2 bases from J, with 13 bases in between. The CDR3 extends over 15 amino acids. CDR1 MDHEN and CDR2 SYDVKM come from the germline V gene. In nucleotides, the CDR3 is TGTGCCAGCAGTTTAGGTTCGCGGATAACCTACGAGCAGTACTTC. The encoded protein is CASSLGSRITYEQYF.

This clone is labeled medium-sized. The chain carries TRBV24-1 and TRBJ2-3; tentatively, D is TRBD2 (5 bases). Germline lookup yields CDR1 KGHDR and CDR2 SFDVKD. Between the trimmed V and J ends, which lost 2 bases and 2 bases, there was a span of 16 bases. CDR3 size: 17 residues. The CDR3 nucleotides read TGTGCCACCAGTGATTCCCTAATGGCGGGCGTCACAGATACGCAGTATTTT. Translation gives CATSDSLMAGVTDTQYF.

The chain joins TRBV20-1 to TRBJ1-5; tentative D call: TRBD1 (5 bases). The V gene's germline CDR1 is DFQATT and CDR2 SNEGSKA (reference sequence). Trimming stripped 2 bases from V and 1 base from J, with 15 bases between. The CDR3 has 16 amino acids. CDR3 residues: CSARIRGMLSNQPQHF. CDR3 sequence (DNA): TGCAGTGCTAGAATCCGGGGGATGCTCAGCAATCAGCCCCAGCATTTT.

This rearrangement joins TRBV19 to TRBJ1-1; D is unclear. Germline V gene sequence: CDR1 LNHDA, CDR2 SQIVND (reference sequence). V dropped 7 bases and J dropped 0 bases, with 6 bases sitting between them. There are 12 residues in the CDR3. The CDR3, as DNA: TGTGCCAGTAACCACATGAACACTGAAGCTTTCTTT. Translation: CASNHMNTEAFF.

The chain carries TRBV20-1 and TRBJ2-7; the D gene is possibly TRBD2 (5 bases). V was shortened by 0 bases and J by 7 bases, with 13 bases between the two germline ends. The germline V gene encodes CDR1 DFQATT and CDR2 SNEGSKA (reference sequence). The CDR3 length is 13 residues. The CDR3 DNA reads as TGCAGTGCTAGAGATCTGCCGGGGTGGGAGCAGTACTTC. Amino acids: CSARDLPGWEQYF.